The 3 T cell receptor beta chains in this list originate from one sample, sequenced in a study of blood T cells in healthy people across ages. Through a sample-barcoded 5' primer and a J-beta primer mix, a second PCR was run for roughly 6 to 12 cycles. Via MiXCR, TCRdb re-called the 5' RACE reads, giving one row per CDR3 protein. The sample has 600,000 to 850,000 distinct CDR3 sequences, approximately 25% seen once. The sample was also linked to a second study, of T cells of mothers and their children.

Sequencing used blood. These receptors were obtained from a boy aged 5-17 years in good health.

V usage is TRBV29-1 and J usage is TRBJ1-1; D gene uncertain. Germline V lookup: CDR1 SQVTM, CDR2 ANQGSEA. With 0 bases removed from V and 5 bases from J, the gap between germline ends came to 7 bases. The CDR3 totals 12 residues. The CDR3 loop is CSVEDADTEAFF. Written as DNA, the CDR3 is TGCAGCGTTGAAGACGCGGATACTGAAGCTTTCTTT.

This rearrangement joins TRBV12-3 or TRBV12-4 to TRBJ2-1, with D unclear. The CDR3 length is 13 residues. Trimming stripped 7 bases from V and 8 bases from J, with 15 bases between. The CDR3 coding sequence is TGTGCCAGCACCAAGAGCCTAGTCGATGAGCAGTTCTTC. Amino acids: CASTKSLVDEQFF.

This clonotype is medium-sized. This chain connects TRBV5-4 to TRBJ2-4; no reliable D call. Trimming pared 0 bases from V and 3 bases from J, leaving 7 bases between. Germline lookup yields CDR1 SGHNT and CDR2 YYREEE (reference sequence). The CDR3 loop spans 14 amino acids. The CDR3 reads CASSLEENKNIQYF. The CDR3, as DNA: TGTGCCAGCAGCTTGGAGGAGAACAAAAACATTCAGTACTTC. Combining the CDR3 with reference TRBV5-4 and TRBJ2-4 gives the whole variable domain ETGVTQSPTHLIKTRGQQVTLRCSSQSGHNTVSWYQQALGQGPQFIFQYYREEENGRGNFPPRFSGLQFPNYSSELNVNALELDDSALYLCASSLEENKNIQYFGAGTRLSVL.